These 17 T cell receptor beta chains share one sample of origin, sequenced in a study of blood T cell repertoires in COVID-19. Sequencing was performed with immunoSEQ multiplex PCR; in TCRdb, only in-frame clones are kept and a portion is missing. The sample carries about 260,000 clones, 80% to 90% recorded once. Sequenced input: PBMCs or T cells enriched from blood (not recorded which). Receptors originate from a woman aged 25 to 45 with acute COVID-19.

DNA for the CDR3: TGTGCCAGCAGCCAAGTTTCGGTGTCCTACGAGCAGTACTTC. It translates to CASSQVSVSYEQYF. The V and J genes are TRBV3-1 (or the pseudogene TRBV3-2) and TRBJ2-7; D not resolved. Germline V CDR1 and CDR2: LGHDT, YNNKEL (reference sequence). With 1 base removed from V and 1 base from J, the gap between germline ends came to 8 bases. The CDR3 consists of 14 residues.

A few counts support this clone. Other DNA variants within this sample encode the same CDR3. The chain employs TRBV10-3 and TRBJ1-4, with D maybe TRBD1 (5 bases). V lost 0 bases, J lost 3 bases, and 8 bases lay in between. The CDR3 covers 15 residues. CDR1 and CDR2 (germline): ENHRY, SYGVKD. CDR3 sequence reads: CAISESTGSNEKLFF. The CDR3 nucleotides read TGTGCCATCAGTGAGTCAACAGGTTCTAATGAAAAACTGTTTTTT.

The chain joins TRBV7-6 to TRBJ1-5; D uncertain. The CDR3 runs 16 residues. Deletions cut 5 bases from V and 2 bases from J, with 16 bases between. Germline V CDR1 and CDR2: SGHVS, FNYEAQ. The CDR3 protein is CASSPGRNSGNQPQHF. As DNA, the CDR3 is TGTGCCAGCAGCCCCGGACGGAATAGCGGCAATCAGCCCCAGCATTTT.

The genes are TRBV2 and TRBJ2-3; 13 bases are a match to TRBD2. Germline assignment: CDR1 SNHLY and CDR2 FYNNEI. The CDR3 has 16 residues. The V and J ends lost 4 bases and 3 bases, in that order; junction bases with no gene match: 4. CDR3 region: CASSARTSGGTDTQYF. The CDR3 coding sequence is TGTGCCAGCAGTGCTAGGACTAGCGGGGGAACAGATACGCAGTATTTT.

The CDR3 DNA sequence: TGTGCCAGCAGTGACGATCCGGGACTAGCGGAGCAGTTCTTC. As protein: CASSDDPGLAEQFF. This chain uses TRBV6-4 with TRBJ2-1; 10 bases line up with TRBD2. The V gene's germline CDR1 is MRHNA and CDR2 SNTAGT. V dropped 2 bases and J dropped 10; count of bases not matched to a gene: 5. This CDR3 region has 14 residues.

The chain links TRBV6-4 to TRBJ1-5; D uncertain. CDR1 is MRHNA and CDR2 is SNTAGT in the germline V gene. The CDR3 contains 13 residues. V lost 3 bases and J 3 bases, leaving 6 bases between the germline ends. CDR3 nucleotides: TGTGCCAGCAGTGAGCAGAACAATCAGCCCCAGCATTTT. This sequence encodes CASSEQNNQPQHF.

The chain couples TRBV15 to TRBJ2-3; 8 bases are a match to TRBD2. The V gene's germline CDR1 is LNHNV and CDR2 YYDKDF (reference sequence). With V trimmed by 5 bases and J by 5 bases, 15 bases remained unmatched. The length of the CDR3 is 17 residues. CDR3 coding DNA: TGTGCCACCAGCCCAGACGACTACGGGAGGGTAGGAGATACGCAGTATTTT. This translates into CATSPDDYGRVGDTQYF.

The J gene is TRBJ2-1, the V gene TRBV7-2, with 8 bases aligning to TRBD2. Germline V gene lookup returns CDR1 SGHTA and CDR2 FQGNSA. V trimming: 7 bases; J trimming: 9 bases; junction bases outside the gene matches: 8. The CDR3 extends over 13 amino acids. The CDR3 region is CASTSGLIPEQFF. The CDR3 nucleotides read TGTGCCAGCACTAGCGGGTTGATTCCTGAGCAGTTCTTC.

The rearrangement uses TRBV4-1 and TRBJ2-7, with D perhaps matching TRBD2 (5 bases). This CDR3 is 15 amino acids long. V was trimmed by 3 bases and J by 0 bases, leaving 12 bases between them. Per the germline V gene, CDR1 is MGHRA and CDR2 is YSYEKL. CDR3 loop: CASSHRMGSSYEQYF. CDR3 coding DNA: TGCGCCAGCAGCCACCGAATGGGGAGCTCCTACGAGCAGTACTTC.

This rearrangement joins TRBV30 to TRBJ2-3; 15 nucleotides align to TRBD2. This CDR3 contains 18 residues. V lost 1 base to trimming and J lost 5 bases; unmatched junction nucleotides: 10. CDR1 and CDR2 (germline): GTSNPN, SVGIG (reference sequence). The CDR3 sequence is CAWSGTSGRALYIDTQYF. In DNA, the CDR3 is TGTGCCTGGAGTGGGACTAGCGGGAGGGCCTTGTATATAGATACGCAGTATTTT.

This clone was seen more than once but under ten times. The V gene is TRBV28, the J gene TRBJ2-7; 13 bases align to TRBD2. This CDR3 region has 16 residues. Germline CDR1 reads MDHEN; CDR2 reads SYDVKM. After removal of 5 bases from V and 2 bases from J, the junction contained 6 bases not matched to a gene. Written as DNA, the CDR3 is TGTGCCAGCAGTCGGACTAGCGGGAGTGCCCCCTACGAGCAGTACTTC. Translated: CASSRTSGSAPYEQYF.

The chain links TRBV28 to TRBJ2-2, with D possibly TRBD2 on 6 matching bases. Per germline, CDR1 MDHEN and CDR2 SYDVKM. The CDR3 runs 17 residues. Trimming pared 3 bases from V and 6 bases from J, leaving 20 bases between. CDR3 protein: CASSLADYHLKSGELFF. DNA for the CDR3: TGTGCCAGCAGTTTGGCGGACTACCATCTGAAGTCCGGGGAGCTGTTTTTT.

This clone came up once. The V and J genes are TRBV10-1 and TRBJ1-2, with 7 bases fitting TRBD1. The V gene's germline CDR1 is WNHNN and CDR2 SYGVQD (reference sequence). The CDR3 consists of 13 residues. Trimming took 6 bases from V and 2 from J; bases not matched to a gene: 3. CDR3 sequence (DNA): TGCGCCAGCAGACCGACAGGGAACTATGGCTACACCTTC. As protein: CASRPTGNYGYTF.

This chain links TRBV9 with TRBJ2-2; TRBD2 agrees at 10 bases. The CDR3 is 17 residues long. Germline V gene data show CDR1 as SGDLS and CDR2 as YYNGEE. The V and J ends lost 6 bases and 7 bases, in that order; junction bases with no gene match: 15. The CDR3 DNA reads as TGTGCCAGCACCCGTAGTAGGCTAGCGGGAGCGGTCGGGGAGCTGTTTTTT. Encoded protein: CASTRSRLAGAVGELFF.

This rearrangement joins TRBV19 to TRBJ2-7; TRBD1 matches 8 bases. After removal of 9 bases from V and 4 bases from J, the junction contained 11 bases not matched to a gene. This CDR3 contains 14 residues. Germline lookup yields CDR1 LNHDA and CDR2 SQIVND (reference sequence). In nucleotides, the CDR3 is TGTGCCAGGATCCAGGGGGCGCTTGTGTACGAGCAGTACTTC. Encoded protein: CARIQGALVYEQYF.

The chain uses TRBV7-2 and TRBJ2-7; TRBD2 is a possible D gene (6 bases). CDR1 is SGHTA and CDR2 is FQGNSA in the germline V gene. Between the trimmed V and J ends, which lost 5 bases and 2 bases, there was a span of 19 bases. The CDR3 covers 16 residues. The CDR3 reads CASSDPGGLGTYEQYF. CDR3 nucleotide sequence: TGTGCCAGCAGCGACCCCGGGGGTCTGGGGACCTACGAGCAGTACTTC.

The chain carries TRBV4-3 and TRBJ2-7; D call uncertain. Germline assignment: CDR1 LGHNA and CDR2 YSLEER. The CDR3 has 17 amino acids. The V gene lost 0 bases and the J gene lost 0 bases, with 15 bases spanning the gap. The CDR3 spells CASSQDSSFLGSYEQYF. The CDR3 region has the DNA TGCGCCAGCAGCCAAGATAGTAGCTTCCTCGGCTCCTACGAGCAGTACTTC.